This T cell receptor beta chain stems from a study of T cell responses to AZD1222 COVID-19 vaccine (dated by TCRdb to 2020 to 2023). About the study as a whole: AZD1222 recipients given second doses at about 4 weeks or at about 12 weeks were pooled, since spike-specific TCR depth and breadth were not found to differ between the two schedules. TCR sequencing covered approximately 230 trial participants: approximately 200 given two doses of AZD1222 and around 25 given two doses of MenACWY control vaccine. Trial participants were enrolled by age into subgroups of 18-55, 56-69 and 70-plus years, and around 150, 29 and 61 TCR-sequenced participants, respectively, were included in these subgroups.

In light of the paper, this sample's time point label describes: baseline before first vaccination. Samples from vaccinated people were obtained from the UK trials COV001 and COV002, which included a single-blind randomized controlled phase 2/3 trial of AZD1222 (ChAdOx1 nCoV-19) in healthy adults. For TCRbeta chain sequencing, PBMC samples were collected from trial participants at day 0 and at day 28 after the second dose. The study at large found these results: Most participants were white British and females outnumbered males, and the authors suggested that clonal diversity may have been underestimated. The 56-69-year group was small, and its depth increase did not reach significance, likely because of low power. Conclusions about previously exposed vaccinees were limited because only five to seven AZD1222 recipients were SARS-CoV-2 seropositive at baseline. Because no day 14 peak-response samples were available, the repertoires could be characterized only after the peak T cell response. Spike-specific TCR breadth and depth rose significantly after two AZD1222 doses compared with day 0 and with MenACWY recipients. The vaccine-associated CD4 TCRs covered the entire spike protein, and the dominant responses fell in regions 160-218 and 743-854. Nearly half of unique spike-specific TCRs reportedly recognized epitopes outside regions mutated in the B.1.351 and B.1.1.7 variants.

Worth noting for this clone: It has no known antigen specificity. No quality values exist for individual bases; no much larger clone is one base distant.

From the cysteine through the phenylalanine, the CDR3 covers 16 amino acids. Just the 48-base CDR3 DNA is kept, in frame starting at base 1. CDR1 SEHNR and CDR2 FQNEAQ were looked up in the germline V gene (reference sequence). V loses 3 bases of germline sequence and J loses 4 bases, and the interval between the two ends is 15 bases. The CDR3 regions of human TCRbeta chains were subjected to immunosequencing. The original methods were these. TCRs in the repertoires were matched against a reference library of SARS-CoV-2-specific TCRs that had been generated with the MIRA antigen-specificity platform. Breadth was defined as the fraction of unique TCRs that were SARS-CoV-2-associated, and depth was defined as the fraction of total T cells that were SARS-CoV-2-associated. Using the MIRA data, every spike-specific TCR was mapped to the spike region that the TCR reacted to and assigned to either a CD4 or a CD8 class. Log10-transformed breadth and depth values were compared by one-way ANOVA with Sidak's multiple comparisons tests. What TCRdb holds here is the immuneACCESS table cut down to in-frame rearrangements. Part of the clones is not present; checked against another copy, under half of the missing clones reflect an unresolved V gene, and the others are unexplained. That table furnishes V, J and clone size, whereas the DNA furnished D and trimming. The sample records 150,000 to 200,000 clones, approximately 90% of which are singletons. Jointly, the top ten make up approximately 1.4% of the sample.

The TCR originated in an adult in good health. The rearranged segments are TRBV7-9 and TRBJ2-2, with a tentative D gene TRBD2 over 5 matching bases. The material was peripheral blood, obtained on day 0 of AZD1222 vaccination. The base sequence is TGTGCCAGCAGCTTGGGAGCGGCCCTAGGCACCGGGGAGCTGTTTTTT. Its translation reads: CASSLGAALGTGELFF.